This record concerns one TCR beta chain sequence. The sample is drawn from a study of blood T cell repertoires in COVID-19. Assay used: immunoSEQ multiplex PCR; TCRdb lists only in-frame clones, some missing. This table has over 200,000 clones, about 87% appearing once. One Seattle source followed patients from active infection through their disease course. CDR1 is LNHDA and CDR2 is SQIVND in the germline V gene (reference sequence). The CDR3 contains 12 residues. Trimming cost V 7 bases and J 5 bases, with 11 bases left between them. The specimen was peripheral blood. This receptor was obtained from a man aged 30 to 45 with COVID-19, enrolled during active disease. V gene TRBV19 combines with J gene TRBJ1-1, with a tentative D call TRBD1 (5 bases). CDR3 nucleotide sequence: TGTGCCAGTAATGGGGGGGGAACTGAAGCTTTCTTT. This encodes CASNGGGTEAFF.